Shown below are 27 T cell receptor beta chains from a single sample sequenced in a study of shared clonotypes between healthy human individuals. Naive CD8 isolation took CD45RO-negative cells positively selected for CCR7 and excluded terminally differentiated effector memory CD45RA+ cells. The data were produced by immunoSEQ multiplex PCR, yet TCRdb's version contains in-frame clones alone and is incomplete. Of some 2.1 million clones listed, about 95% are singletons. The material sequenced was naive CD8+ T cells sorted from blood. Every receptor here comes from a man younger than 30 in good health.

This clone was detected once. J is TRBJ2-1 and V is TRBV29-1; 7 nucleotides line up with TRBD2. The germline gives CDR1 SQVTM, CDR2 ANQGSEA. V gave up 7 bases and J gave up 10 bases; unmatched junction bases: 7. This CDR3 is 11 amino acids long. CDR3 in DNA: TGCAGCGCTCGAGCGGGGCCCGAGCAGTTCTTC. It specifies CSARAGPEQFF.

CDR3 sequence: CASSDGGNAEAFF. CDR3 bases: TGTGCCAGCAGCGACGGGGGAAACGCTGAAGCTTTCTTT. J is TRBJ1-1 and V is TRBV9; possible D gene TRBD1, 5 bases. V dropped 3 bases and J dropped 6 bases, with 12 bases sitting between them. The CDR3 totals 13 residues. The germline gives CDR1 SGDLS, CDR2 YYNGEE.

This chain joins TRBV2 and TRBJ2-3; 7 bases map to TRBD2. Germline V gene data show CDR1 as SNHLY and CDR2 as FYNNEI. The CDR3 is 15 amino acids. V gave up 3 bases and J gave up 3 bases; unmatched junction bases: 6. CDR3 sequence: CASSDLAEKTDTQYF. The CDR3 nucleotides are TGTGCCAGCAGTGACCTAGCGGAGAAAACAGATACGCAGTATTTT.

About this clone: Other DNA sequences within the sample encode an identical CDR3. The CDR3 loop is CASSETVSYEQYF. The CDR3 region has the DNA TGTGCCAGCAGTGAAACAGTCTCCTACGAGCAGTACTTC. V usage is TRBV2 and J usage is TRBJ2-7, with D unresolved. The CDR3 spans 13 residues. In germline, CDR1 is SNHLY, CDR2 FYNNEI. The germline V and J ends were trimmed by 2 bases and 0 bases, with 5 bases remaining between them.

This clone is a singleton in its sample. The chain links TRBV7-9 to TRBJ2-3; the D is unclear. The length of the CDR3 is 13 residues. CDR1 is SEHNR and CDR2 is FQNEAQ in the germline V gene (reference sequence). The V gene lost 7 bases and the J gene lost 4 bases, with 12 bases spanning the gap. CDR3 loop: CASTFLSADTQYF. The DNA for the CDR3 is TGTGCCAGCACCTTCCTTTCCGCAGATACGCAGTATTTT.

This chain joins TRBV2 and TRBJ2-7, with D perhaps being TRBD1 or TRBD2 (5 bases each). The CDR3 contains 10 residues. Deletions cut 7 bases from V and 6 bases from J, with 7 bases between. The germline V gene encodes CDR1 SNHLY and CDR2 FYNNEI. This chain's CDR3 is CASTRGEQYF. In DNA, the CDR3 is TGTGCCAGCACGAGGGGCGAGCAGTACTTC.

CDR3 coding DNA: TGTGCCAGCAGCTCCTCGACAGGGGAGAAGGCCGGGGAGCTGTTTTTT. Its translation is CASSSSTGEKAGELFF. The chain combines TRBV7-8 with TRBJ2-2; 8 bases are a match to TRBD1. The CDR3 totals 16 residues. V lost 4 bases and J lost 6; bases outside the gene matches: 10. Germline-derived CDR1 and CDR2 are SGHVS and FQNEAQ.

The chain uses TRBV5-6 and TRBJ1-5, with a weak D call TRBD1 (6 bases). Germline-derived CDR1 and CDR2 are SGHDT and YYEEEE. The germline V and J ends were trimmed by 5 bases and 11 bases, with 14 bases remaining between them. The CDR3 is made up of 12 amino acids. CDR3 sequence: CASSREGGAQHF. The CDR3 DNA is TGTGCCAGCAGTCGTGAAGGGGGAGCCCAGCATTTT.

The chain links TRBV11-2 to TRBJ1-6, with D perhaps TRBD1 (5 bases). Trimming stripped 7 bases from V and 2 bases from J, with 9 bases between. The CDR3 runs 14 residues. The V gene's germline CDR1 is SGHAT and CDR2 FQNNGV. The CDR3 DNA follows: TGTGCCAGCACCGACAGACCCTATAATTCACCCCTCCACTTT. Protein product: CASTDRPYNSPLHF.

The rearrangement uses TRBV7-9 and TRBJ2-7; TRBD2 matches 7 bases. CDR3 length: 16 residues. Germline V gene sequence: CDR1 SEHNR, CDR2 FQNEAQ (reference sequence). V shed 1 base and J 3 bases; nucleotides not matched to a gene: 9. CDR3 DNA sequence: TGTGCCAGCAGCTTAGACGAACTAGCGTCCAGCTACGAGCAGTACTTC. It encodes CASSLDELASSYEQYF.

Concerning this clone: The sample has other DNA sequences that encode this CDR3 too. The chain is built from TRBV2 and TRBJ2-7, with no clear D. Germline V lookup: CDR1 SNHLY, CDR2 FYNNEI. Trimming pared 6 bases from V and 3 bases from J, leaving 9 bases between. The CDR3 is 12 residues long. CDR3 in amino acids: CASSDVGYEQYF. CDR3 nucleotides: TGTGCCAGCAGCGACGTAGGCTACGAGCAGTACTTC.

J is TRBJ2-5 and V is TRBV27; 9 nucleotides align to TRBD2. The trim removed 10 bases at V and 4 bases at J, leaving 13 bases unmatched. The CDR3 extends over 15 amino acids. Per germline, CDR1 MNHEY and CDR2 SMNVEV (reference sequence). CDR3 sequence: CATRPGGGARETQYF. Here the CDR3 DNA reads TGTGCCACCAGACCGGGCGGGGGGGCCCGAGAGACCCAGTACTTC.

The rearrangement uses TRBV19 and TRBJ2-1, with D maybe TRBD1 (7 bases). This CDR3 region has 14 residues. Germline-derived CDR1 and CDR2 are LNHDA and SQIVND (reference sequence). The V gene lost 7 bases and the J gene lost 4 bases, with 14 bases spanning the gap. This CDR3 is CASNGGGVYNEQFF. The CDR3 nucleotides are TGTGCCAGTAACGGAGGGGGCGTTTACAATGAGCAGTTCTTC.

This clone was picked up one time. V usage is TRBV5-1 and J usage is TRBJ2-7; 11 bases are a match to TRBD1. Trimming at V came to 0 bases and at J to 3 bases, leaving 5 bases not matched to a gene. CDR3 size: 16 residues. Per the germline V gene, CDR1 is SGHRS and CDR2 is YFSETQ. DNA for the CDR3: TGCGCCAGCAGCTTGGACCCCGGGACAGGGGGCTACGAGCAGTACTTC. Protein: CASSLDPGTGGYEQYF.

About this clone itself: At the DNA level, this CDR3 is encoded by other sequences in the same sample as well. V is TRBV5-1 and J is TRBJ2-7; D may be TRBD2 (6 bases). Germline V gene lookup returns CDR1 SGHRS and CDR2 YFSETQ. The CDR3 is 13 residues long. The germline V and J ends were trimmed by 0 bases and 4 bases, with 8 bases remaining between them. The CDR3 sequence: CASSLAAGYEQYF. CDR3 nucleotides: TGCGCCAGCAGCTTGGCCGCGGGGTACGAGCAGTACTTC.

The chain has TRBV2 and TRBJ1-2; no firm D call. V lost 4 bases and J lost 2, with 11 bases in between. CDR1 SNHLY and CDR2 FYNNEI come from the germline V gene. CDR3 length: 14 residues. DNA of the CDR3: TGTGCCAGCAGTGTGGCCAGCGGAAACTATGGCTACACCTTC. Protein: CASSVASGNYGYTF.

The chain uses TRBV6-1 and TRBJ2-7, with 7 bases matching TRBD2. CDR3 length: 13 residues. Unmatched junction bases numbered 5, after V lost 7 bases and J lost 2 bases. Germline CDR1 MNHNS, CDR2 SASEGT. CDR3 sequence: CASTERGPYEQYF. CDR3 nucleotide sequence: TGTGCCAGCACCGAGCGGGGACCCTACGAGCAGTACTTC.

This clone was detected only once. This chain uses TRBV27 with TRBJ2-3; TRBD1 matches at 12 bases. After removal of 4 bases from V and 5 bases from J, the junction contained 10 bases not matched to a gene. CDR1 and CDR2 (germline): MNHEY, SMNVEV (reference sequence). The CDR3 totals 17 residues. For the CDR3, the DNA is TGTGCCAGCAGTTCCGACCGGGACAGGGGGCCAGTAGATACGCAGTATTTT. Protein sequence: CASSSDRDRGPVDTQYF.

V gene TRBV7-9 combines with J gene TRBJ2-5; tentative D call: TRBD2 (5 bases). Trimming left V 5 bases short and J 3 bases short, with 13 bases between. The germline CDR1 and CDR2 sequences are SEHNR and FQNEAQ (reference sequence). This CDR3 comprises 14 residues. This CDR3 is CASSGLAGEETQYF. CDR3 bases: TGTGCCAGCAGCGGGTTGGCGGGCGAAGAGACCCAGTACTTC.

Of note for this clone: This sample includes further DNA sequences coding for the same CDR3. This chain connects TRBV5-1 to TRBJ2-7; 7 positions match TRBD1. This CDR3 is built from 13 residues. CDR1 and CDR2 from the germline V gene are SGHRS and YFSETQ. Trimming removed 2 bases from V and 4 bases from J; junction bases left unmatched: 3. Here the CDR3 DNA reads TGCGCCAGCAGCTTCGGACAGGCTTACGAGCAGTACTTC. Protein: CASSFGQAYEQYF.

The chain uses TRBV29-1 and TRBJ1-2; D call uncertain. Looked up from germline, CDR1 is SQVTM and CDR2 is ANQGSEA. The CDR3 has 16 amino acids. The V end was cut by 7 bases, the J end by 0 bases, with 21 bases between. The CDR3 region is CSAYPEGPTANYGYTF. The CDR3 nucleotides are TGCAGCGCCTACCCCGAGGGCCCAACAGCTAACTATGGCTACACCTTC.

About this clone: In the same sample, other DNA sequences code for this CDR3. The chain combines TRBV5-1 with TRBJ1-2; D not resolved. The CDR3 totals 14 residues. Trimming took off 0 bases at V and 4 bases at J, with 10 bases between the two ends. Germline V CDR1 and CDR2: SGHRS, YFSETQ. The CDR3 bases are TGCGCCAGCAGCTTGGAGGTTGACATCTATGGCTACACCTTC. Translation gives CASSLEVDIYGYTF.

This chain uses TRBV5-1 with TRBJ2-7; D not certain. Germline CDR1 and CDR2: SGHRS and YFSETQ. CDR3 length equals 13 residues. Trimming took off 5 bases at V and 3 bases at J, with 12 bases between the two ends. This CDR3 reads CASSPDTHYEQYF. For the CDR3, the DNA is TGCGCCAGCAGTCCCGACACACACTACGAGCAGTACTTC.

The chain carries TRBV11-2 and TRBJ2-5; 7 bases fit TRBD1. V gave up 5 bases and J gave up 1 base; unmatched junction bases: 7. The CDR3 has 15 residues. The germline CDR1 and CDR2 sequences are SGHAT and FQNNGV. Written as DNA, the CDR3 is TGTGCCAGCAGCACCCGGGACAGCAGCCAAGAGACCCAGTACTTC. As protein: CASSTRDSSQETQYF.

V gene TRBV13 combines with J gene TRBJ1-1; D not certain. V was shortened by 4 bases and J by 6 bases, with 18 bases between the two germline ends. Germline CDR1 PRHDT, CDR2 FYEKMQ (reference sequence). The CDR3 has 15 amino acids. The CDR3 sequence: CASSSNSRESAEAFF. DNA of the CDR3: TGTGCCAGCAGCTCGAATTCACGGGAGTCCGCTGAAGCTTTCTTT.

The chain joins TRBV7-9 to TRBJ2-3; 8 bases agree with TRBD1. Trimming removed 5 bases from V and 2 bases from J; junction bases left unmatched: 6. CDR1 is SEHNR, CDR2 FQNEAQ, per germline (reference sequence). The CDR3 sequence is 15 residues long. The CDR3 sequence is CASSPDRANTDTQYF. CDR3 nucleotides: TGTGCCAGCAGCCCGGACAGGGCTAACACAGATACGCAGTATTTT.

The J gene is TRBJ1-6, the V gene TRBV4-1; D perhaps matches TRBD1 (5 bases). The CDR3 is made up of 15 amino acids. The germline V gene encodes CDR1 MGHRA and CDR2 YSYEKL. Trimming took off 3 bases at V and 7 bases at J, with 13 bases between the two ends. CDR3 sequence reads: CASSQGWGVNSPLHF. CDR3 coding DNA: TGCGCCAGCAGCCAGGGCTGGGGGGTAAATTCACCCCTCCACTTT.